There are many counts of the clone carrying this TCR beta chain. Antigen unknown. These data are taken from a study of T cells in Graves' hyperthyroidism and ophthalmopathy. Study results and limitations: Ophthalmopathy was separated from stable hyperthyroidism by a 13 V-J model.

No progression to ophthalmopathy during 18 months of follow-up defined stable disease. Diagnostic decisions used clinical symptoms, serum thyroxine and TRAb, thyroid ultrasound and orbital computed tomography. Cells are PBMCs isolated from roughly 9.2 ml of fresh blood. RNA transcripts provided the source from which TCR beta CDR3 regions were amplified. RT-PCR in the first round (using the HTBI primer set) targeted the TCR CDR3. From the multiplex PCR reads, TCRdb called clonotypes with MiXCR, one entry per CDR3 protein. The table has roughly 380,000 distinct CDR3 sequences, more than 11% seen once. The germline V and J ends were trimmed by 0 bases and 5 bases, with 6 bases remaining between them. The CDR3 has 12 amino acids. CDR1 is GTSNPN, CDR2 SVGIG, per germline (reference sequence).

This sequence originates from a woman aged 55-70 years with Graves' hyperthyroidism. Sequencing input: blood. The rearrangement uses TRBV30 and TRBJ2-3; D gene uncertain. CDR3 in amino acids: CAWSVNGDTQYF. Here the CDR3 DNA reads TGTGCCTGGAGTGTAAATGGAGATACGCAGTATTTT. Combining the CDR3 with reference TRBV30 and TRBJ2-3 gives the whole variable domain SQTIHQWPATLVQPVGSPLSLECTVEGTSNPNLYWYRQAAGRGLQLLFYSVGIGQISSEVPQNLSASRPQDRQFILSSKKLLLSDSGFYLCAWSVNGDTQYFGPGTRLTVL.